This T cell receptor beta chain was sequenced for a study of identical twins. Study-level findings and limits: A cross-sectional statistical analysis, not follow-up of the same donors, supported the conclusions. Among beta out-of-frame sequences, excess sharing between twins appeared weaker.

Each cDNA held unique molecular identifiers, and template switching gave it a universal primer site. TCRdb reanalysed the 5' RACE reads using MiXCR and keeps one entry per CDR3 protein. Of approximately 600,000 distinct CDR3 sequences listed, around a tenth are singletons. This clonotype was seen a handful of times. Its matching antigen is unknown. A much larger clone lies a single base off, so this may be a read error. These data also featured in a second study, about yellow fever vaccine responses in identical twins. That report notes: After vaccination, twins' T cell response reportedly seemed partly convergent, partly personalized.

This receptor was identified in a woman younger than 30 in good health. The sample comprised PBMCs.

The CDR3 nucleotides are TGTGCCAGCAGCGCCCGCACAGATACGCAGTATTTT. It yields the protein CASSARTDTQYF. This chain connects TRBV11-3 to TRBJ2-3, with D unclear. CDR3 length equals 12 residues. Looked up from germline, CDR1 is SGHNT and CDR2 is YENEEA. Trimming took 5 bases from V and 1 from J, leaving 4 bases between them.